This TCR beta chain stems from a study of shared clonotypes between healthy human individuals. Regarding the study as a whole: A handful of donors showed sharing of roughly 5% of naive CD4 clonotypes. Since donors were few, the genetic and exposure-history diversity represented was limited.

In germline, CDR1 is MNHNS, CDR2 SASEGT. The ends were cut back, 6 bases at V and 2 bases at J, with 17 bases in the middle. This CDR3 region has 15 residues. This clone was detected once. Its cognate antigen is unknown. In the naive CD8 group, cells lacked CD45RO and were positively selected for CCR7, so terminally differentiated effector memory CD45RA+ cells were left out. Clones were read by immunoSEQ multiplex PCR, and TCRdb kept only the in-frame ones, dropping some. The data hold 2 million to 2.5 million clones, with less than 95% observed a single time. The chain uses TRBV6-1 and TRBJ2-7; D not certain. The material sequenced was naive CD8+ T cells sorted from blood. The clonotype was recovered from a man aged 18 to 35 in good health. In DNA, the CDR3 is TGTGCCAGCAGCGAGGACGCCCTCGGAACCTACGAGCAGTACTTC. It encodes CASSEDALGTYEQYF.